These 9 T cell receptor beta chains came from one sample sequenced in a study of shared T cell receptors in the human thymus. Using immunoSEQ multiplex PCR, the repertoire was profiled, and TCRdb retains in-frame clones only, with some absent. The sample carries hundreds of thousands of clones, more than 70% recorded once. The same specimen was also included in a second study, on human thymus T cells.

The sample was thymocytes. The receptors originated from a boy under three years old with a congenital heart defect.

The chain employs TRBV14 and TRBJ1-2, with a tentative D call TRBD1 (5 bases). Germline CDR1 reads SGHDN; CDR2 reads FVKESK. Trimming cost V 4 bases and J 8 bases, with 11 bases left between them. The CDR3 loop spans 12 amino acids. In DNA, the CDR3 is TGTGCCAGCAGCCTCGGGACTTGGGGCTACACCTTC. It codes for CASSLGTWGYTF.

The rearrangement uses TRBV6-7 and TRBJ2-7; 11 nucleotides agree with TRBD2. TRBV6-7 is an ORF; its function is uncertain. CDR3 size: 17 residues. J lost 3 bases, V lost 2 bases, and 9 bases had no gene match. This chain's CDR3 is CASSYNRLAGGDYEQYF. The CDR3 DNA follows: TGTGCCAGCAGTTACAATCGTCTAGCGGGAGGCGACTACGAGCAGTACTTC.

This clone was detected a few times. The rearrangement uses TRBV5-6 and TRBJ2-1, with 11 bases identical to TRBD2. Germline V lookup: CDR1 SGHDT, CDR2 YYEEEE. Trimming at V came to 4 bases and at J to 4 bases, leaving 4 bases not matched to a gene. The CDR3 is made up of 15 amino acids. DNA for the CDR3: TGTGCCAGCAGCGCCGGGACTAGCGGATACAATGAGCAGTTCTTC. Encoded protein: CASSAGTSGYNEQFF.

This chain connects TRBV28 to TRBJ2-5; 10 bases are shared with TRBD1. Trimming removed 6 bases from V and 3 bases from J; junction bases left unmatched: 13. The length of the CDR3 is 17 residues. Germline V gene lookup returns CDR1 MDHEN and CDR2 SYDVKM. The CDR3 region is CASRRRRDRGSKETQYF. CDR3 DNA sequence: TGTGCCAGCAGGCGTCGCCGGGACAGGGGATCGAAAGAGACCCAGTACTTC.

V gene TRBV19 combines with J gene TRBJ2-7; D is perhaps TRBD1 (5 bases). V was pared by 3 bases and J by 3 bases, with 12 bases between. The CDR3 length is 14 residues. Germline-derived CDR1 and CDR2 are LNHDA and SQIVND (reference sequence). This CDR3 is CASSINRQSYEQYF. The CDR3 DNA reads as TGTGCCAGTAGTATTAACCGACAGAGCTACGAGCAGTACTTC. The complete variable domain, with remaining parts taken from reference TRBV19 and TRBJ2-7, reads DGGITQSPKYLFRKEGQNVTLSCEQNLNHDAMYWYRQDPGQGLRLIYYSQIVNDFQKGDIAEGYSVSREKKESFPLTVTSAQKNPTAFYLCASSINRQSYEQYFGPGTRLTVT.

V gene TRBV28 combines with J gene TRBJ2-4; 9 bases are shared with TRBD1. The CDR3 spans 20 residues. The V gene end was trimmed by 1 base and the J gene end by 0 bases; junction bases not matched to a gene: 13. Germline V gives CDR1 MDHEN, CDR2 SYDVKM. In DNA form, the CDR3 reads TGTGCCAGCAGTTTATATTGGGACAGGGAGTGGGAACTAGCCAAAAACATTCAGTACTTC. Its protein is CASSLYWDREWELAKNIQYF.

This chain connects TRBV5-4 to TRBJ1-2; TRBD1 matches 8 bases. Per germline, CDR1 SGHNT and CDR2 YYREEE (reference sequence). The CDR3 contains 11 residues. Trimming cost V 9 bases and J 6 bases; bases outside gene matches: 4. The CDR3 sequence is CAMDREDGYTF. DNA of the CDR3: TGTGCCATGGACAGGGAAGATGGCTACACCTTC.

The chain uses TRBV5-6 and TRBJ2-7; 11 bases are shared with TRBD2. J lost 7 bases, V lost 9 bases, and 18 bases had no gene match. Germline CDR1 reads SGHDT; CDR2 reads YYEEEE. CDR3 length: 16 amino acids. CDR3 in DNA: TGTGCCACCAGAGGGAGAGCGAGCGGGACTAGCGGTGAGCAGTACTTC. Residues: CATRGRASGTSGEQYF.

V gene TRBV15 combines with J gene TRBJ1-6; D ambiguous. Deletions cut 3 bases from V and 0 bases from J, with 12 bases between. Germline values: CDR1 LNHNV, CDR2 YYDKDF (reference sequence). The CDR3 runs to 17 residues. CDR3 in amino acids: CATSSSQRGSYNSPLHF. The CDR3, as DNA: TGTGCCACCAGCAGTTCCCAAAGAGGCTCCTATAATTCACCCCTCCACTTT.